These 12 T cell receptor beta chains were sequenced from one sample in a study of OX40 agonist ivuxolimab in advanced cancers. Some clones are missing from TCRdb's copy, which holds only in-frame ones; the method was immunoSEQ multiplex PCR. The top ten clones hold 14% to 15% of a sample with 60,000 to 75,000 clones, under 95% of them seen once. Material: CD4+ or CD8+ T cells sorted from blood, obtained in a trial of the OX40 agonist ivuxolimab. These receptor sequences come from an adult with an advanced solid tumor such as melanoma, head and neck, liver or kidney cancer.

This chain joins TRBV18 and TRBJ1-4; possible D gene TRBD1, 6 bases. Germline-derived CDR1 and CDR2 are KGHSH and LQKENI. This CDR3 is 13 amino acids long. V was trimmed by 6 bases and J by 5 bases, leaving 10 bases between them. The CDR3 bases are TGTGCCAGCTCGGGGGACATAAATGAAAAACTGTTTTTT. Translated: CASSGDINEKLFF.

The rearrangement uses TRBV28 and TRBJ2-7, with 11 bases lining up with TRBD2. The length of the CDR3 is 17 residues. V was clipped by 3 bases and J by 3 bases; unmatched bases: 10. CDR1 is MDHEN, CDR2 SYDVKM, per germline. Here the CDR3 DNA reads TGTGCCAGCAGTTTTATATGGGCCGGGACTAGCGGCTACGAGCAGTACTTC. The encoded protein is CASSFIWAGTSGYEQYF.

The CDR3 protein is CASSQVAGIYEQYF. CDR3 DNA: TGCGCCAGCAGCCAAGTAGCGGGGATCTACGAGCAGTACTTC. V and J are TRBV4-1 and TRBJ2-7, with 8 bases aligning to TRBD2. The length of the CDR3 is 14 residues. CDR1 MGHRA and CDR2 YSYEKL come from the germline V gene. The J segment lost 3 bases and the V segment lost 1 base, leaving 2 bases of the junction unmatched.

This chain connects TRBV7-3 to TRBJ2-3, with D unclear. Germline V gene data show CDR1 as SGHTA and CDR2 as FQGTGA. Trimming cost V 3 bases and J 6 bases, with 13 bases left between them. This CDR3 contains 14 residues. CDR3 sequence reads: CASSFPRLADTQYF. CDR3 coding DNA: TGTGCCAGCAGCTTCCCAAGATTAGCTGATACGCAGTATTTT.

Only a few counts were recorded for this clone. The chain recombines TRBV19 with TRBJ2-3; 7 bases fit TRBD2. The CDR3 is made up of 15 amino acids. J lost 0 bases, V lost 4 bases, and 4 bases had no gene match. Germline CDR1 is LNHDA and CDR2 is SQIVND (reference sequence). In DNA form, the CDR3 reads TGTGCCAGTAGTAGGGAGGGCGGGAGCACAGATACGCAGTATTTT. Translation gives CASSREGGSTDTQYF.

The rearrangement links TRBV5-1 to TRBJ2-4, with a tentative D call TRBD1 (8 bases). The CDR3 has 15 amino acids. The germline V gene has CDR1 SGHRS and CDR2 YFSETQ. Trimming left V 4 bases short and J 8 bases short, with 19 bases between. CDR3 coding DNA: TGCGCCAGCAGCGCTGTAGACAGGGGAGGGTACATTCAGTACTTC. Its translation: CASSAVDRGGYIQYF.

V is TRBV7-3 and J is TRBJ2-4, with 10 bases matching TRBD2. Germline V lookup: CDR1 SGHTA, CDR2 FQGTGA. The CDR3 is made up of 18 amino acids. The trim removed 5 bases at V and 1 base at J, leaving 11 bases unmatched. The chain's CDR3 is CASSPSGGEIYAKNIQYF. The CDR3 coding sequence is TGTGCCAGCAGCCCTAGCGGGGGTGAAATCTACGCCAAAAACATTCAGTACTTC.

The J gene is TRBJ2-1, the V gene TRBV4-3; TRBD2 matches 12 bases. The CDR3 is 19 residues long. The germline gives CDR1 LGHNA, CDR2 YSLEER. Germline trimming cut 2 bases from V and 9 bases from J; bases unmatched to any gene: 17. The CDR3 protein is CASSQFLTVTSGRRGEQFF. The CDR3, as DNA: TGCGCCAGCAGCCAATTTTTGACAGTCACTAGCGGGAGGCGGGGTGAGCAGTTCTTC.

The V gene is TRBV4-2, the J gene TRBJ2-2, with 7 bases lining up with TRBD2. The CDR3 has 19 residues. V trimming: 0 bases; J trimming: 3 bases; junction bases outside the gene matches: 13. Germline-derived CDR1 and CDR2 are LGHNA and YNFKEQ. This CDR3 reads CASSQDEREAARDTGELFF. The CDR3 region has the DNA TGTGCCAGCAGCCAAGATGAACGGGAGGCAGCGAGGGACACCGGGGAGCTGTTTTTT.

This clone has more than one count but fewer than ten. This chain joins TRBV4-1 and TRBJ1-1; 11 bases fit TRBD1. The ends lost 4 bases at V and 0 bases at J; junction bases unmatched: 10. The CDR3 totals 18 residues. Germline CDR1 reads MGHRA; CDR2 reads YSYEKL. CDR3 loop: CASSPFGQGANMNTEAFF. In DNA, the CDR3 is TGCGCCAGCAGCCCCTTCGGACAGGGGGCAAACATGAACACTGAAGCTTTCTTT.

On this clone: The same CDR3 also results from other DNA sequences found in this sample. V usage is TRBV19 and J usage is TRBJ1-5; D possibly corresponds to TRBD1 (5 bases). CDR3 length: 12 amino acids. The germline CDR1 and CDR2 sequences are LNHDA and SQIVND (reference sequence). The V end lost 6 bases, the J end lost 4 bases, and 7 bases lay between the germline ends. The DNA of the CDR3 is TGTGCCAGTAGGCGGGGGAATCAGCCCCAGCATTTT. Translation: CASRRGNQPQHF.

The chain employs TRBV9 and TRBJ2-5; no firm D call. V was shortened by 4 bases and J by 1 base, with 14 bases between the two germline ends. The CDR3 covers 15 residues. Per germline, CDR1 SGDLS and CDR2 YYNGEE. The DNA for the CDR3 is TGTGCCAGCAGCAAACGTGTTGGTGGCCAAGAGACCCAGTACTTC. Encoded protein: CASSKRVGGQETQYF.